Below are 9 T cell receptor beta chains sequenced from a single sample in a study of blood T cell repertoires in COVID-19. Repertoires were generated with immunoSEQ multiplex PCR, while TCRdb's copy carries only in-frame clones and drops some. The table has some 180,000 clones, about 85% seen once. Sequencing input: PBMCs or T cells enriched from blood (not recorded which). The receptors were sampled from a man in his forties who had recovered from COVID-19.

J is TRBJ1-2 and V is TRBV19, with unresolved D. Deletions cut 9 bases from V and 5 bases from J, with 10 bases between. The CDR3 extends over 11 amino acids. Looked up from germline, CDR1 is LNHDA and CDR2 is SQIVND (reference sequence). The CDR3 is CASKIGYGYTF. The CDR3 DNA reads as TGTGCCAGCAAGATCGGTTATGGCTACACCTTC.

CDR3 region: CASSLDGGSNQPQHF. The CDR3 DNA reads TGTGCCAGCAGTCTCGATGGAGGGAGCAATCAGCCCCAGCATTTT. This chain connects TRBV6-5 to TRBJ1-5, with D hard to call. The V and J ends lost 5 bases and 1 base respectively, with 12 bases between them. The germline gives CDR1 MNHEY, CDR2 SVGAGI. This CDR3 has 15 amino acids.

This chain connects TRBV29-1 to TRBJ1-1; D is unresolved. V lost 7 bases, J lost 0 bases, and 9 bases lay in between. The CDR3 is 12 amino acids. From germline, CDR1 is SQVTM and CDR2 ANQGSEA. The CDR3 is CSASTLNTEAFF. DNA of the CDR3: TGCAGCGCTTCGACACTGAACACTGAAGCTTTCTTT. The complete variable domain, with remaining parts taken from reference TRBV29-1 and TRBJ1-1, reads SAVISQKPSRDICQRGTSLTIQCQVDSQVTMMFWYRQQPGQSLTLIATANQGSEATYESGFVIDKFPISRPNLTFSTLTVSNMSPEDSSIYLCSASTLNTEAFFGQGTRLTVV.

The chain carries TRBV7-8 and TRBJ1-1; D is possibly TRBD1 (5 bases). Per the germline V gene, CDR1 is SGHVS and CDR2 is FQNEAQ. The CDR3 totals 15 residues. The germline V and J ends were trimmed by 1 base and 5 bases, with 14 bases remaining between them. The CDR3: CASSLEGLGGTEAFF. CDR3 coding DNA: TGTGCCAGCAGCTTAGAGGGACTGGGGGGGACTGAAGCTTTCTTT.

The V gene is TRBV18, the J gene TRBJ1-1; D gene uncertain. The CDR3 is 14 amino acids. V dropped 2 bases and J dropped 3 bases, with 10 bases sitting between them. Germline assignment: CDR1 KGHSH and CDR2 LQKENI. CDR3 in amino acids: CASSPMSGDTEAFF. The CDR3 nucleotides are TGTGCCAGCTCACCAATGAGCGGGGACACTGAAGCTTTCTTT. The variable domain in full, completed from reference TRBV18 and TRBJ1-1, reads NAGVMQNPRHLVRRRGQEARLRCSPMKGHSHVYWYRQLPEEGLKFMVYLQKENIIDESGMPKERFSAEFPKEGPSILRIQQVVRGDSAAYFCASSPMSGDTEAFFGQGTRLTVV.

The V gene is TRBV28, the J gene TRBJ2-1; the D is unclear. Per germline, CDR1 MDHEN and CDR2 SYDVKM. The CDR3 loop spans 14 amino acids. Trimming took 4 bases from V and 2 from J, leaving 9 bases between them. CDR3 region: CASSSLSPYNEQFF. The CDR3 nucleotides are TGTGCCAGCAGTTCCCTTAGCCCCTACAATGAGCAGTTCTTC.

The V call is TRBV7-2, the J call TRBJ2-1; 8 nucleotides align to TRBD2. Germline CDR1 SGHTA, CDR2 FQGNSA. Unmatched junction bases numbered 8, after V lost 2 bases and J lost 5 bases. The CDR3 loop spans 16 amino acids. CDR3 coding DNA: TGTGCCAGCAGCTTAAGATCCGGGCGGGGGGACAATGAGCAGTTCTTC. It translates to CASSLRSGRGDNEQFF.

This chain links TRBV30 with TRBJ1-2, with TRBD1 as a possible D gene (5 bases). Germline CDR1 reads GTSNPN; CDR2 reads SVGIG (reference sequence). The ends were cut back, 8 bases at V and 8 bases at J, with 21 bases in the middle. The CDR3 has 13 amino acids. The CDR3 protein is CARPSGGAGGYTF. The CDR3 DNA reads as TGTGCCCGTCCATCAGGAGGGGCAGGCGGCTACACCTTC.

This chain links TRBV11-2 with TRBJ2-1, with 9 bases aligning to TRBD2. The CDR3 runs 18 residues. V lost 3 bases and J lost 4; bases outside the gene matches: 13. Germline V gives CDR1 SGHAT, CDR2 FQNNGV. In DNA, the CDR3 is TGTGCCAGCAGCTTCCGCACCCAACTAGCGGGTCGGTACAATGAGCAGTTCTTC. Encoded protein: CASSFRTQLAGRYNEQFF.